The 21 T cell receptor beta chains presented below share a single source sample, sequenced in a study of cytomegalovirus exposure and HLA in healthy donors. Primers included in the PCR were 60 Vbeta and 13 Jbeta primers. Sequencing used immunoSEQ multiplex PCR; TCRdb keeps in-frame clones, though not all of them. The sample has 150,000 to 200,000 clones, 70% to 80% seen once; the top ten hold approximately 2.9%. Material: PBMCs. All receptors come from a male donor in good health and CMV-seronegative.

This sequence joins TRBV11-2 and TRBJ1-1; 7 positions agree with TRBD1. Germline loops: CDR1 SGHAT, CDR2 FQNNGV. Trimming removed 5 bases from V and 3 bases from J; junction bases left unmatched: 18. The CDR3 has 18 amino acids. The CDR3 DNA sequence: TGTGCCAGCAGCCGTAACAGGGGTGGTTGGGCTAGGGACACTGAAGCTTTCTTT. Translating it yields CASSRNRGGWARDTEAFF.

V usage is TRBV19 and J usage is TRBJ1-1, with D tentatively TRBD1 (5 bases). Between the trimmed V and J ends, which lost 1 base and 5 bases, there was a span of 8 bases. Germline V gene sequence: CDR1 LNHDA, CDR2 SQIVND (reference sequence). This CDR3 has 13 amino acids. The CDR3 protein is CASSIVGGTEAFF. The CDR3 bases are TGTGCCAGTAGTATAGTTGGGGGGACTGAAGCTTTCTTT.

The rearrangement joins TRBV4-1 to TRBJ1-6, with unresolved D. CDR1 is MGHRA, CDR2 YSYEKL, per germline. There are 16 residues in the CDR3. The V gene lost 4 bases and the J gene lost 8 bases, with 18 bases spanning the gap. The CDR3 bases are TGCGCCAGCAGCCTCGCCCCCACGAGGGTGGATTCACCCCTCCACTTT. It specifies CASSLAPTRVDSPLHF.

The V and J genes are TRBV9 and TRBJ1-3, with D possibly TRBD1 on 5 matching bases. This CDR3 is built from 16 residues. Trimming took 4 bases from V and 0 from J, leaving 14 bases between them. Germline assignment: CDR1 SGDLS and CDR2 YYNGEE. CDR3 DNA: TGTGCCAGCAGCCCAAGACGGACACACTCTGGAAACACCATATATTTT. Translating it yields CASSPRRTHSGNTIYF.

The chain links TRBV19 to TRBJ1-5; 8 nucleotides agree with TRBD1. CDR1 LNHDA and CDR2 SQIVND come from the germline V gene (reference sequence). V lost 7 bases, J lost 2 bases, and 19 bases stayed unmatched. This CDR3 comprises 19 residues. The DNA for the CDR3 is TGTGCCAGTAACCGAGGACAGGGTGAGGGTGCGGGTGGCAATCAGCCCCAGCATTTT. Its protein is CASNRGQGEGAGGNQPQHF.

The chain recombines TRBV6-5 with TRBJ1-3, with D perhaps TRBD1 (6 bases). Germline V CDR1 and CDR2: MNHEY, SVGAGI. The length of the CDR3 is 13 residues. V lost 8 bases, J lost 0 bases, and 8 bases lay in between. The CDR3 bases are TGTGCCAGCCAGGGGTTCTCTGGAAACACCATATATTTT. It codes for CASQGFSGNTIYF.

The J gene is TRBJ1-2, the V gene TRBV6-6; the D is unclear. The CDR3 spans 14 residues. V was clipped by 5 bases and J by 4 bases, with 14 bases between them. The germline CDR1 and CDR2 sequences are MNHNY and SVGAGI (reference sequence). CDR3 loop: CASSGPGKSYGYTF. The CDR3 nucleotides read TGTGCCAGCAGTGGACCCGGGAAGAGCTATGGCTACACCTTC.

In DNA, the CDR3 is TGTGCCAGTTCTCTGGGGGGAGGCTTGAACACTGAAGCTTTCTTT. This translates into CASSLGGGLNTEAFF. The chain joins TRBV9 to TRBJ1-1; D may be TRBD1 (5 bases). This CDR3 region has 15 residues. V was cut by 8 bases and J by 0 bases, with 17 bases left in between. Germline lookup yields CDR1 SGDLS and CDR2 YYNGEE.

The gene calls are TRBV14 and TRBJ1-2; D ambiguous. V lost 5 bases and J lost 0, with 4 bases in between. Germline assignment: CDR1 SGHDN and CDR2 FVKESK. This CDR3 comprises 12 residues. The CDR3 sequence is CASSEANYGYTF. The CDR3 coding sequence is TGTGCCAGCAGCGAGGCTAACTATGGCTACACCTTC. Together with reference TRBV14 and TRBJ1-2, the CDR3 gives the full variable domain: EAGVTQFPSHSVIEKGQTVTLRCDPISGHDNLYWYRRVMGKEIKFLLHFVKESKQDESGMPNNRFLAERTGGTYSTLKVQPAELEDSGVYFCASSEANYGYTFGSGTRLTVV.

This rearrangement joins TRBV28 to TRBJ2-2; D might be TRBD2 (6 bases). The V and J ends lost 4 bases and 5 bases respectively, with 14 bases between them. CDR1 MDHEN and CDR2 SYDVKM come from the germline V gene. The CDR3 loop spans 15 amino acids. The DNA of the CDR3 is TGTGCCAGCAGTTCCCCCCGGGAGCGGACCGGGGAGCTGTTTTTT. It is translated as CASSSPRERTGELFF.

The chain employs TRBV27 and TRBJ2-7; TRBD1 is a possible D gene (5 bases). Germline V gene lookup returns CDR1 MNHEY and CDR2 SMNVEV (reference sequence). V gave up 2 bases and J gave up 2 bases, with 16 bases separating them. This CDR3 is 16 amino acids long. CDR3 residues: CASSLIRQPIPYEQYF. As DNA, the CDR3 is TGTGCCAGCAGTTTAATCAGACAGCCGATTCCCTACGAGCAGTACTTC.

The CDR3 loop is CASSSDLGGEQYF. In DNA, the CDR3 is TGTGCCAGCAGCTCCGACCTGGGAGGCGAGCAGTACTTC. The V and J genes are TRBV5-6 and TRBJ2-7; weak D call: TRBD2 (6 bases). Trimming took 3 bases from V and 6 from J, leaving 13 bases between them. This CDR3 has 13 residues. CDR1 SGHDT and CDR2 YYEEEE come from the germline V gene.

V usage is TRBV30 and J usage is TRBJ2-1; D is possibly TRBD2 (6 bases). V was trimmed by 3 bases and J by 7 bases, leaving 19 bases between them. CDR1 GTSNPN and CDR2 SVGIG come from the germline V gene (reference sequence). This CDR3 is 15 amino acids long. The CDR3 coding sequence is TGTGCCTGGAGGGGGACTCCGCTCGGCGTGAATGAGCAGTTCTTC. Its translation: CAWRGTPLGVNEQFF. Drawing the rest from reference TRBV30 and TRBJ2-1, the complete variable domain is SQTIHQWPATLVQPVGSPLSLECTVEGTSNPNLYWYRQAAGRGLQLLFYSVGIGQISSEVPQNLSASRPQDRQFILSSKKLLLSDSGFYLCAWRGTPLGVNEQFFGPGTRLTVL.

This chain uses TRBV6-4 with TRBJ2-3, with D tentatively TRBD2 (6 bases). The CDR3 loop spans 12 amino acids. Germline lookup yields CDR1 MRHNA and CDR2 SNTAGT. V was pared by 0 bases and J by 8 bases, with 6 bases between. DNA of the CDR3: TGTGCCAGCAGTGACTCGGGGGGTACGCAGTATTTT. Translated: CASSDSGGTQYF.

In nucleotides, the CDR3 is TGTGCCAGCAGTTACACCGGGGGGTCGCTCGGGGAGCTGTTTTTT. Its protein is CASSYTGGSLGELFF. The chain employs TRBV6-5 and TRBJ2-2, with TRBD2 matching 7 bases. With 2 bases clipped from V and 7 bases from J, the junction kept 7 bases outside the gene matches. Germline V gives CDR1 MNHEY, CDR2 SVGAGI. The CDR3 consists of 15 residues.

This chain uses TRBV18 with TRBJ1-5, with TRBD1 matching over 8 bases. Trimming at V came to 5 bases and at J to 0 bases, leaving 3 bases not matched to a gene. There are 15 residues in the CDR3. CDR1 and CDR2 from the germline V gene are KGHSH and LQKENI. CDR3 in amino acids: CASSMTGDSNQPQHF. In DNA, the CDR3 is TGTGCCAGCTCAATGACAGGGGATAGCAATCAGCCCCAGCATTTT.

V usage is TRBV25-1 and J usage is TRBJ1-1; 7 positions agree with TRBD1. The CDR3 is 14 amino acids. CDR1 is MGHDK and CDR2 is SYGVNS in the germline V gene. V was clipped by 1 base and J by 6 bases; unmatched bases: 5. The CDR3 spells CASSESGRGPEAFF. Here the CDR3 DNA reads TGTGCCAGCAGTGAATCCGGTAGGGGGCCTGAAGCTTTCTTT.

The gene calls are TRBV6-5 and TRBJ1-1, with D possibly matching TRBD1 (5 bases). Germline CDR1 reads MNHEY; CDR2 reads SVGAGI. CDR3 length equals 13 residues. V lost 2 bases to trimming and J lost 3 bases, with 7 bases between them. The CDR3: CASSYKGDTEAFF. The CDR3 DNA follows: TGTGCCAGCAGTTACAAAGGGGACACTGAAGCTTTCTTT.

The rearrangement links TRBV30 to TRBJ2-1, with 9 bases that match TRBD2. The CDR3 consists of 12 residues. CDR1 GTSNPN and CDR2 SVGIG come from the germline V gene (reference sequence). The CDR3 coding sequence is TGTAGTGGCCGCGGGAGGGCCAATGAGCAGTTCTTC. It is translated as CSGRGRANEQFF.

The rearrangement links TRBV29-1 to TRBJ1-1, with D perhaps TRBD1 (6 bases). The CDR3 consists of 15 residues. The germline CDR1 and CDR2 sequences are SQVTM and ANQGSEA. Between the trimmed V and J ends, which lost 5 bases and 1 base, there was a span of 17 bases. CDR3 loop: CSVRKGGSGNTEAFF. DNA for the CDR3: TGCAGCGTTCGTAAAGGGGGTAGTGGGAACACTGAAGCTTTCTTT.

The chain links TRBV21-1 to TRBJ1-1; the D call TRBD1 from the table was never checked on the DNA. TRBV21-1 is annotated as a pseudogene. This CDR3 has 15 amino acids. The CDR3 protein is CASSKGKGPNTEAFF. In DNA form, the CDR3 reads TGTGCCAGCAGCAAAGGTAAGGGGCCCAACACTGAAGCTTTCTTT.